The 22 T cell receptor beta chains below were found in one sample sequenced in a study of shared clonotypes between healthy human individuals. Produced via immunoSEQ multiplex PCR; TCRdb's table is partial and in-frame only. The table lists approximately 500,000 clones, around 96% of them singletons. Material for sequencing was naive CD4+ T cells sorted from blood. Subset specified: CD45RA+ positively selected. The receptors derive from a woman aged 25 to 45 in good health.

The rearrangement links TRBV7-2 to TRBJ2-7, with 9 positions matching TRBD2. The CDR3 is made up of 17 amino acids. With 1 base clipped from V and 4 bases from J, the junction kept 11 bases outside the gene matches. Looked up from germline, CDR1 is SGHTA and CDR2 is FQGNSA. The CDR3 here is CASSLGWDIAGAYEQYF. CDR3 DNA: TGTGCCAGCAGCTTAGGGTGGGATATAGCGGGAGCTTACGAGCAGTACTTC.

The CDR3 region has the DNA TGTGCCAGCCGGTGGGGACTAGCGGGAGGTATTGGGGCCAACGTCCTGACTTTC. This encodes CASRWGLAGGIGANVLTF. The chain joins TRBV2 to TRBJ2-6; 15 bases map to TRBD2. With 8 bases clipped from V and 3 bases from J, the junction kept 8 bases outside the gene matches. Germline V CDR1 and CDR2: SNHLY, FYNNEI. This CDR3 is 18 amino acids long.

The CDR3 DNA is TGTGCCAGCGGTAAAGGGGATGGCTACACCTTC. It codes for CASGKGDGYTF. The rearrangement links TRBV25-1 to TRBJ1-2, with D maybe TRBD1 (5 bases). Trimming cost V 8 bases and J 6 bases, with 10 bases left between them. CDR1 and CDR2 from the germline V gene are MGHDK and SYGVNS. The CDR3 extends over 11 amino acids.

This clone was seen just once. This sequence joins TRBV15 and TRBJ1-2; no definite D call. The CDR3 consists of 16 residues. The V end was cut by 0 bases, the J end by 4 bases, with 15 bases between. From germline, CDR1 is LNHNV and CDR2 YYDKDF (reference sequence). The CDR3 region is CATSRDPGSGIYGYTF. The CDR3, as DNA: TGTGCCACCAGCAGAGATCCAGGCAGCGGGATCTATGGCTACACCTTC.

The chain couples TRBV15 to TRBJ1-4; no reliable D call. Germline values: CDR1 LNHNV, CDR2 YYDKDF (reference sequence). V lost 5 bases and J lost 0, with 10 bases in between. The length of the CDR3 is 15 residues. The CDR3 DNA follows: TGTGCCACCAGCGTAGGGAGTCCAACTAATGAAAAACTGTTTTTT. Translated: CATSVGSPTNEKLFF.

The chain employs TRBV2 and TRBJ1-4; D call uncertain. The V gene lost 3 bases and the J gene lost 7 bases, with 15 bases spanning the gap. The CDR3 is 15 residues long. Germline V CDR1 and CDR2: SNHLY, FYNNEI. In nucleotides, the CDR3 is TGTGCCAGCAGTGATTGGCAGCCAACGCGTGAAAAACTGTTTTTT. It codes for CASSDWQPTREKLFF.

CDR3 sequence: CATKPGLATDTQYF. The CDR3 coding sequence is TGTGCCACAAAACCGGGACTAGCCACAGATACGCAGTATTTT. The chain uses TRBV2 and TRBJ2-3; 9 bases are shared with TRBD2. This CDR3 contains 14 residues. Germline V CDR1 and CDR2: SNHLY, FYNNEI. Trimming removed 10 bases from V and 2 bases from J; junction bases left unmatched: 7.

The chain has TRBV7-2 and TRBJ2-7, with TRBD1 as a possible D gene (5 bases). CDR3 length: 14 residues. The V and J ends lost 0 bases and 3 bases respectively, with 9 bases between them. The V gene's germline CDR1 is SGHTA and CDR2 FQGNSA. CDR3 amino acids: CASSLAMGHYEQYF. Here the CDR3 DNA reads TGTGCCAGCAGCTTAGCGATGGGGCACTACGAGCAGTACTTC.

Only one count was recorded for this clone. The chain recombines TRBV5-5 with TRBJ1-3; D is unresolved. The CDR3 consists of 14 residues. Germline V gene data show CDR1 as SGHKS and CDR2 as YYEKEE (reference sequence). V was clipped by 5 bases and J by 0 bases, with 9 bases between them. Here the CDR3 reads CASSYGNSGNTIYF. The CDR3 coding sequence is TGTGCCAGCAGTTACGGGAACTCTGGAAACACCATATATTTT.

This chain uses TRBV9 with TRBJ2-3; 9 nucleotides line up with TRBD2. The junction had 11 bases not matched to a gene; V was cut back by 3 bases and J by 3 bases. The CDR3 extends over 17 amino acids. Germline CDR1 SGDLS, CDR2 YYNGEE. CDR3 protein: CASSARSAGGGTDTQYF. CDR3 bases: TGTGCCAGCAGCGCGCGATCAGCGGGAGGCGGTACAGATACGCAGTATTTT.

The genes are TRBV30 and TRBJ1-1; tentative D call: TRBD1 (5 bases). V shed 3 bases and J shed 0 bases, with 11 bases lying between them. Germline V gene sequence: CDR1 GTSNPN, CDR2 SVGIG (reference sequence). This CDR3 is 14 amino acids long. This CDR3 is CAWSLQDMNTEAFF. The CDR3 coding sequence is TGTGCCTGGAGCCTCCAGGACATGAACACTGAAGCTTTCTTT.

The chain carries TRBV5-1 and TRBJ2-2, with D perhaps TRBD1 (6 bases). V was clipped by 4 bases and J by 2 bases, with 18 bases between them. Looked up from germline, CDR1 is SGHRS and CDR2 is YFSETQ. This CDR3 is 17 amino acids long. CDR3 DNA: TGCGCCAGCAGCGCCCGACCCGGGACAAAAAACACCGGGGAGCTGTTTTTT. This translates into CASSARPGTKNTGELFF.

This clone is a singleton in its sample. The J gene is TRBJ1-5, the V gene TRBV4-1, with D perhaps matching TRBD1 (5 bases). The CDR3 sequence is 17 residues long. With 1 base removed from V and 1 base from J, the gap between germline ends came to 14 bases. Germline V gene sequence: CDR1 MGHRA, CDR2 YSYEKL. CDR3 loop: CASSQGGGTGSNQPQHF. DNA of the CDR3: TGCGCCAGCAGCCAAGGTGGAGGGACGGGGAGCAATCAGCCCCAGCATTTT.

The chain uses TRBV28 and TRBJ2-7; TRBD1 might be the D (6 bases). The CDR3 is made up of 15 amino acids. Deletions cut 4 bases from V and 2 bases from J, with 15 bases between. Looked up from germline, CDR1 is MDHEN and CDR2 is SYDVKM. The CDR3 DNA is TGTGCCAGCAGTTCCGGGACAACCGCTACCTACGAGCAGTACTTC. Translating it yields CASSSGTTATYEQYF.

V gene TRBV19 combines with J gene TRBJ2-1; 9 bases align to TRBD1. The CDR3 has 16 amino acids. Per germline, CDR1 LNHDA and CDR2 SQIVND (reference sequence). Losses at the gene ends were 6 bases for V and 4 bases for J; bases not matched to a gene: 10. The CDR3: CASRATGGLWYNEQFF. The CDR3, as DNA: TGTGCCAGTAGAGCAACAGGGGGCCTTTGGTACAATGAGCAGTTCTTC.

The V and J genes are TRBV4-1 and TRBJ1-5, with unresolved D. Trimming left V 0 bases short and J 3 bases short, with 9 bases between. The CDR3 loop spans 15 amino acids. Germline CDR1 reads MGHRA; CDR2 reads YSYEKL. This CDR3 reads CASSQESTVNQPQHF. DNA for the CDR3: TGCGCCAGCAGCCAAGAAAGTACGGTCAATCAGCCCCAGCATTTT.

J is TRBJ2-7 and V is TRBV29-1; TRBD2 is a possible D gene (6 bases). Trimming cost V 4 bases and J 2 bases, with 15 bases left between them. This CDR3 is 14 amino acids long. Germline CDR1 and CDR2: SQVTM and ANQGSEA. CDR3 loop: CSVAMGGAPYEQYF. In nucleotides, the CDR3 is TGCAGCGTTGCGATGGGCGGGGCCCCCTACGAGCAGTACTTC.

The rearrangement joins TRBV28 to TRBJ2-5, with 9 nucleotides matching TRBD2. The better agreement between TRBJ2-7 and the DNA end casts doubt on the J call. The CDR3 runs to 13 residues. CDR1 MDHEN and CDR2 SYDVKM come from the germline V gene. CDR3 amino acids: CASKASGTYEQYF. CDR3 coding DNA: TGTGCCAGCAAGGCTAGCGGGACGTACGAGCAGTACTTC.

V usage is TRBV6-1 and J usage is TRBJ2-3; D is perhaps TRBD1 (5 bases). The V gene's germline CDR1 is MNHNS and CDR2 SASEGT. V was cut by 2 bases and J by 0 bases, with 9 bases left in between. CDR3 length equals 15 residues. This CDR3 reads CASSEQGSSTDTQYF. CDR3 DNA sequence: TGTGCCAGCAGTGAACAGGGATCTAGCACAGATACGCAGTATTTT.

This clone has just one count. The rearrangement joins TRBV7-2 to TRBJ1-2; 7 nucleotides align to TRBD1. Germline values: CDR1 SGHTA, CDR2 FQGNSA. The trim removed 5 bases at V and 4 bases at J, leaving 10 bases unmatched. CDR3 length equals 15 residues. The CDR3 DNA follows: TGTGCCAGCAGCCCCGACAGGGCATCAGTCTATGGCTACACCTTC. Protein: CASSPDRASVYGYTF.

The chain is built from TRBV7-2 and TRBJ2-2, with 7 bases fitting TRBD2. Trimming removed 1 base from V and 2 bases from J; junction bases left unmatched: 4. This CDR3 has 16 amino acids. CDR1 is SGHTA and CDR2 is FQGNSA in the germline V gene. This CDR3 is CASSLEASGNTGELFF. CDR3 nucleotides: TGTGCCAGCAGCTTAGAGGCTAGCGGTAACACCGGGGAGCTGTTTTTT.

This clone occurred once. The V gene is TRBV11-3, the J gene TRBJ1-2, with D perhaps matching TRBD1 (5 bases). The CDR3 length is 17 residues. V was pared by 8 bases and J by 2 bases, with 24 bases between. Germline assignment: CDR1 SGHNT and CDR2 YENEEA. The DNA of the CDR3 is TGTGCCAGCTCCGGGGGGGGATCCCCGCCAAAGAACTATGGCTACACCTTC. Residues: CASSGGGSPPKNYGYTF.